This passage covers 9 T cell receptor beta chains from one sample sequenced in a study of vaccination and CD4 T cells after COVID-19. The assay that was used to sequence DNA from cultured CD4+ T cells was the Oncomine TCR Beta short-read assay. In TCRdb, the PCR reads were re-called with MiXCR into one record per CDR3 protein. Of around 2,000 distinct CDR3 sequences listed, roughly 18% are singletons. The treatment is: 10-day PBMC culture with coronavirus spike peptide pools or control peptides (ViraFEST assay). CD4+ T-cell collection from the unexposed donor predated the COVID-19 pandemic (2011-2018). Their target antigens are unknown. Sequenced material: CD4+ T cells from blood, cultured in vitro. The source of these receptors is a human donor in good health.

For this clonotype: Since a much larger clone is just one base distant, this may be a read error. The genes are TRBV15 and TRBJ1-5; a possible D gene is TRBD1 (6 bases). Germline V gene lookup returns CDR1 LNHNV and CDR2 YYDKDF (reference sequence). The V gene lost 1 base and the J gene lost 4 bases, with 20 bases spanning the gap. CDR3 length: 18 amino acids. The CDR3 protein is CATSRVRGGRTLNQPQHF. The DNA of the CDR3 is TGTGCCACCAGCAGAGTGAGAGGGGGGCGCACCCTGAATCAGCCCCAGCATTTT.

The sample holds a few counts of this clonotype. The rearrangement links TRBV6-1 to TRBJ1-3; tentatively, D is TRBD1 (5 bases). The ends were cut back, 6 bases at V and 4 bases at J, with 16 bases in the middle. The CDR3 sequence is 15 residues long. Germline loops: CDR1 MNHNS, CDR2 SASEGT. CDR3 sequence: CASSVQGPVGNTIYF. DNA of the CDR3: TGTGCCAGCAGCGTCCAGGGCCCAGTGGGAAACACCATATATTTT.

This clonotype is deemed medium-sized. The chain couples TRBV20-1 to TRBJ2-3; the D gene is possibly TRBD2 (6 bases). Germline lookup yields CDR1 DFQATT and CDR2 SNEGSKA (reference sequence). The V end was cut by 2 bases, the J end by 3 bases, with 9 bases between. The CDR3 has 13 amino acids. As DNA, the CDR3 is TGCAGTGCTAGATTGGCGGGGACAGATACGCAGTATTTT. It translates to CSARLAGTDTQYF.

This clonotype rates as medium-sized. This chain connects TRBV6-2 or TRBV6-3 to TRBJ2-5, with TRBD1 identical over 7 bases. The CDR3 is 14 amino acids. The V and J ends lost 0 bases and 4 bases, in that order; junction bases with no gene match: 2. CDR1 MNHEY and CDR2 SVGEGT come from the germline V gene. CDR3 sequence: CASSYSDRTETQYF. DNA of the CDR3: TGTGCCAGCAGTTACTCGGACAGGACAGAGACCCAGTACTTC.

This clonotype qualifies as large. This chain joins TRBV20-1 and TRBJ1-6; weak D call: TRBD1 (6 bases). Trimming took off 3 bases at V and 1 base at J, with 13 bases between the two ends. The CDR3 loop spans 16 amino acids. Looked up from germline, CDR1 is DFQATT and CDR2 is SNEGSKA (reference sequence). Here the CDR3 reads CSARHTGASYNSPLHF. DNA of the CDR3: TGCAGTGCTAGGCACACGGGGGCTTCCTATAATTCACCCCTCCACTTT.

This clonotype showed up just a few times. The chain combines TRBV28 with TRBJ1-5, with D tentatively TRBD1 (6 bases). Germline lookup yields CDR1 MDHEN and CDR2 SYDVKM. This CDR3 is 15 amino acids long. V lost 4 bases, J lost 2 bases, and 12 bases lay in between. The CDR3 DNA follows: TGTGCCAGCAGTTATACAGGGTTGGGCAATCAGCCCCAGCATTTT. Its translation: CASSYTGLGNQPQHF.

The chain uses TRBV10-2 and TRBJ1-2; no reliable D call. Germline V gene lookup returns CDR1 WSHSY and CDR2 SAAADI. The CDR3 contains 15 residues. Between the trimmed V and J ends, which lost 6 bases and 3 bases, there was a span of 17 bases. CDR3 in amino acids: CASRHRGGEDYGYTF. CDR3 coding DNA: TGCGCCAGCAGACATAGAGGCGGGGAAGACTATGGCTACACCTTC.

This clonotype rates as medium-sized. This chain uses TRBV28 with TRBJ1-5; 8 bases map to TRBD1. This CDR3 is 17 amino acids long. Germline lookup yields CDR1 MDHEN and CDR2 SYDVKM. Trimming removed 1 base from V and 6 bases from J; junction bases left unmatched: 11. DNA of the CDR3: TGTGCCAGCAGTTTATCAGGGGGCGACTACAATTGTCAGCCCCAGCATTTT. Translating it yields CASSLSGGDYNCQPQHF.

The chain carries TRBV5-4 and TRBJ2-2; 7 nucleotides align to TRBD2. The V and J ends lost 4 bases and 4 bases, in that order; junction bases with no gene match: 10. The CDR3 runs 16 residues. CDR1 SGHNT and CDR2 YYREEE come from the germline V gene (reference sequence). CDR3 in amino acids: CASSPLTGGSTGELFF. The DNA for the CDR3 is TGTGCCAGCAGCCCCTTAACGGGGGGATCCACCGGGGAGCTGTTTTTT.